The 4 T cell receptor beta chains reported below all come from one sample, sequenced in a study of glioma-infiltrating T cells after dendritic cell vaccination listed by TCRdb under 2016. Libraries were made using the immunoSEQ multiplex PCR assay. TCRdb's version of the immuneACCESS table is confined to in-frame rearrangements and falls short of the full clone set. An unresolved V gene accounts for under half of the shortfall where checked; the remainder is of unknown origin. This sample holds 90,000 to 140,000 clones; around 89% were observed only once. 2.7% of the sample comes from the top ten. Reading the label with the study, this specimen's time point is: after dendritic cell vaccination, including at tumor progression/relapse. Specimen: blood, collected after dendritic cell vaccination. These receptors were collected from a human donor with glioblastoma.

The CDR3 DNA sequence: TGCGCCAGCAGCCTTCTTGGACAGGGAGTTACCTTTGGAACTGAAGCTTTCTTT. Protein product: CASSLLGQGVTFGTEAFF. The rearrangement joins TRBV5-1 to TRBJ1-1; 8 bases fit TRBD1. V lost 4 bases to trimming and J lost 5 bases; unmatched junction nucleotides: 19. The CDR3 is made up of 18 amino acids. CDR1 SGHRS and CDR2 YFSETQ come from the germline V gene.

V usage is TRBV5-1 and J usage is TRBJ1-1, with D perhaps TRBD1 (6 bases). The CDR3 consists of 13 residues. CDR1 SGHRS and CDR2 YFSETQ come from the germline V gene. V lost 0 bases and J 11 bases, leaving 14 bases between the germline ends. As DNA, the CDR3 is TGCGCCAGCAGCTTGGTTTGGGGGCCTAAGGCTTTCTTT. Its protein product is CASSLVWGPKAFF.

The rearrangement joins TRBV6-5 to TRBJ2-1; 11 nucleotides match TRBD1. This CDR3 has 15 residues. Germline V gene data show CDR1 as MNHEY and CDR2 as SVGAGI. V was clipped by 6 bases and J by 4 bases; unmatched bases: 5. CDR3 sequence reads: CASRPGTGGYNEQFF. CDR3 in DNA: TGTGCCAGCAGGCCCGGGACAGGGGGGTACAATGAGCAGTTCTTC.

For the CDR3, the DNA is TGTGCCAGCCGGGGACAGCTCAATGAAAAACTGTTTTTT. Protein: CASRGQLNEKLFF. This chain joins TRBV5-6 and TRBJ1-4; 7 bases are a match to TRBD1. The CDR3 runs 13 residues. CDR1 and CDR2 from the germline V gene are SGHDT and YYEEEE. J gave up 5 bases and V 7 bases, and 5 bases lay outside the gene matches.